This T cell receptor beta chain was sequenced for a study of T cell changes during pregnancy in multiple sclerosis. The CDR3 runs 15 residues. CDR1 WSHSY and CDR2 SAAADI come from the germline V gene. V shed 7 bases and J 5 bases; nucleotides not matched to a gene: 7. Profiling relied on immunoSEQ multiplex PCR, and the TCRdb table lists in-frame clones only, not all of them. The table shows under 60,000 clones, with approximately 95% occurring only once. This TCR was sampled from a female donor with multiple sclerosis, enrolled in a pregnancy study. The genes are TRBV10-2 and TRBJ2-2; 10 nucleotides align to TRBD1. The material sequenced was CD4+ T cells from peripheral blood mononuclear cells, taken in the third trimester of pregnancy. The CDR3 region is CASTRQGAWTGELFF. In DNA, the CDR3 is TGCGCCAGCACTCGACAGGGGGCTTGGACCGGGGAGCTGTTTTTT.